This T cell receptor beta chain was recovered during a study of blood T cells in healthy people across ages. Germline V gene lookup returns CDR1 SGHRS and CDR2 YFSETQ. The CDR3 runs to 13 residues. V lost 7 bases and J lost 0, with 10 bases in between. Broader study findings: While age rose, TCR beta diversity per million T cells dropped in a roughly linear way. Relative to aged donors, long-lived donors carried more naive CD4+ cells and displayed higher diversity.

PCR was performed a second time for about 7 to 12 cycles using a sample-barcoded 5' primer and a J-beta primer mix. Tagging of each cDNA molecule was performed by a template-switch adaptor with 12 random nucleotides. Using its own MiXCR run on the 5' RACE reads, TCRdb lists one record per CDR3 protein. Here the sample spans 780,000 or so distinct CDR3 sequences, about 48% being singletons. This clonotype appeared a few times. The target antigen is unknown. The chain uses TRBV5-1 and TRBJ1-1; no clear D gene. This TCR was recovered from a man aged 80 or over in good health. The specimen sequenced was blood. CDR3 in amino acids: CASRAAMNTEAFF. DNA of the CDR3: TGCGCCAGCCGCGCGGCCATGAACACTGAAGCTTTCTTT.